These 14 T cell receptor beta chains originate from one sample sequenced in a study of blood T cell repertoires in COVID-19. Profiling relied on immunoSEQ multiplex PCR, and the TCRdb table lists in-frame clones only, not all of them. The table lists under 200,000 clones, approximately 85% of them singletons. Sequencing was performed on peripheral blood. All receptors come from a woman aged 60-70 years with COVID-19, enrolled during active disease.

The chain links TRBV10-3 to TRBJ1-2, with D possibly matching TRBD1 (6 bases). Trimming pared 3 bases from V and 4 bases from J, leaving 15 bases between. Germline V gene sequence: CDR1 ENHRY, CDR2 SYGVKD. The CDR3 contains 15 residues. CDR3 region: CAISDGDTDRYGYTF. CDR3 sequence (DNA): TGTGCCATCAGTGACGGGGACACTGATCGCTATGGCTACACCTTC.

The rearrangement joins TRBV7-2 to TRBJ2-7; TRBD2 matches 8 bases. CDR1 and CDR2 (germline): SGHTA, FQGNSA. Trimming cost V 6 bases and J 6 bases; bases outside gene matches: 13. This CDR3 is built from 15 residues. DNA for the CDR3: TGTGCCAGCAGTAGGGAGCGGGGGACCTTTGTCGAGCAGTACTTC. It specifies CASSRERGTFVEQYF.

V and J are TRBV15 and TRBJ2-5, with D perhaps matching TRBD2 (5 bases). The CDR3 extends over 15 amino acids. CDR1 and CDR2 from the germline V gene are LNHNV and YYDKDF (reference sequence). The V gene lost 3 bases and the J gene lost 5 bases, with 16 bases spanning the gap. CDR3 in amino acids: CATSSPGSLSETQYF. CDR3 bases: TGTGCCACCAGCAGTCCGGGATCCCTATCGGAGACCCAGTACTTC.

This clone was seen a handful of times. The chain joins TRBV19 to TRBJ2-2, with unresolved D. CDR1 is LNHDA and CDR2 is SQIVND in the germline V gene (reference sequence). V lost 5 bases, J lost 0 bases, and 13 bases lay in between. The CDR3 has 16 residues. The CDR3 DNA reads TGTGCCAGTAGTCCCCGTAGTCCCGCGAACACCGGGGAGCTGTTTTTT. Its protein product is CASSPRSPANTGELFF.

CDR3 bases: TGCGCCAGCAGCTTTCAACAGGGGAAGGACGGGGAGCTGTTTTTT. Encoded protein: CASSFQQGKDGELFF. This rearrangement joins TRBV5-1 to TRBJ2-2, with 7 bases fitting TRBD1. This CDR3 spans 15 amino acids. Germline loops: CDR1 SGHRS, CDR2 YFSETQ. Germline trimming cut 2 bases from V and 7 bases from J; bases unmatched to any gene: 8.

This clone has just a few counts. The chain joins TRBV5-1 to TRBJ1-1; TRBD1 matches at 8 bases. This CDR3 contains 15 residues. From germline, CDR1 is SGHRS and CDR2 YFSETQ. V lost 0 bases to trimming and J lost 1 base; unmatched junction nucleotides: 2. The CDR3 loop is CASSLAGTGNTEAFF. CDR3 nucleotide sequence: TGCGCCAGCAGCTTGGCCGGGACAGGGAACACTGAAGCTTTCTTT.

The gene calls are TRBV6-5 and TRBJ2-5; tentative D call: TRBD2 (5 bases). The CDR3 length is 11 residues. Germline V lookup: CDR1 MNHEY, CDR2 SVGAGI. With 6 bases removed from V and 10 bases from J, the gap between germline ends came to 12 bases. The CDR3 reads CASSFGLIQYF. The CDR3 nucleotides read TGTGCCAGCAGCTTTGGACTCATCCAGTACTTC.

The chain employs TRBV5-1 and TRBJ1-1; D is possibly TRBD1 (5 bases). The germline gives CDR1 SGHRS, CDR2 YFSETQ. The CDR3 runs to 18 residues. V was pared by 3 bases and J by 0 bases, with 21 bases between. The CDR3 reads CASSSETRTPNLNTEAFF. Written as DNA, the CDR3 is TGCGCCAGCAGCTCGGAAACACGGACACCTAATCTGAACACTGAAGCTTTCTTT.

J is TRBJ1-4 and V is TRBV14, with 9 bases lining up with TRBD1. Germline V CDR1 and CDR2: SGHDN, FVKESK. V lost 6 bases, J lost 8 bases, and 10 bases stayed unmatched. This CDR3 spans 15 amino acids. The CDR3: CASRTGGTGVEKLFF. The CDR3 nucleotides are TGTGCCAGCAGGACAGGGGGGACTGGGGTAGAAAAACTGTTTTTT.

The V gene is TRBV19, the J gene TRBJ2-7, with D possibly matching TRBD1 (7 bases). CDR1 and CDR2 from the germline V gene are LNHDA and SQIVND (reference sequence). V lost 9 bases, J lost 6 bases, and 18 bases lay in between. The CDR3 is 13 residues long. The CDR3 here is CARKPYRGGEQYF. The DNA for the CDR3 is TGTGCCAGAAAGCCTTACAGGGGAGGCGAGCAGTACTTC.

V is TRBV19 and J is TRBJ2-2; tentative D call: TRBD1 (5 bases). Germline V lookup: CDR1 LNHDA, CDR2 SQIVND (reference sequence). CDR3 length equals 14 residues. V lost 4 bases and J lost 2, with 8 bases in between. CDR3 sequence: CASSTGINTGELFF. CDR3 in DNA: TGTGCCAGTAGTACAGGGATAAACACCGGGGAGCTGTTTTTT.

The V call is TRBV28, the J call TRBJ2-3; the match to TRBD1 covers 12 bases. Germline V gene sequence: CDR1 MDHEN, CDR2 SYDVKM. CDR3 size: 15 residues. Trimming removed 5 bases from V and 5 bases from J; junction bases left unmatched: 5. CDR3 in DNA: TGTGCCAGCAGTCCAGGGACAGGGGGCAGAGATACGCAGTATTTT. This encodes CASSPGTGGRDTQYF.

The chain joins TRBV5-1 to TRBJ2-3, with D possibly matching TRBD2 (6 bases). With 2 bases removed from V and 6 bases from J, the gap between germline ends came to 13 bases. Germline CDR1 and CDR2: SGHRS and YFSETQ. CDR3 length: 14 residues. This chain's CDR3 is CASSFVAGQDTQYF. In DNA form, the CDR3 reads TGCGCCAGCAGCTTCGTTGCGGGGCAGGATACGCAGTATTTT.

V and J are TRBV5-1 and TRBJ2-1; D unresolved. This CDR3 is built from 13 residues. Germline V gene sequence: CDR1 SGHRS, CDR2 YFSETQ. V lost 1 base to trimming and J lost 8 bases, with 10 bases between them. CDR3 sequence: CASSLIPSDEQFF. CDR3 bases: TGCGCCAGCAGCTTGATCCCGTCTGATGAGCAGTTCTTC.